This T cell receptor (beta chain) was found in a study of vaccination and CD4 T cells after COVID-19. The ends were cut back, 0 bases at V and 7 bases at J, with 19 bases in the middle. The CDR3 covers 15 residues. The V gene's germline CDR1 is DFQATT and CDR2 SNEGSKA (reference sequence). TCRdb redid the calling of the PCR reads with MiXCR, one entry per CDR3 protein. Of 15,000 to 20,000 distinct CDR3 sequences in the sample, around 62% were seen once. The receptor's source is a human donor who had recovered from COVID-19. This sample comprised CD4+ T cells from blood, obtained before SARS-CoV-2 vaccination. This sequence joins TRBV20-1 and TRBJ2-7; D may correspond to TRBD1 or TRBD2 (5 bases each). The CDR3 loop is CSARDISQGRGEQYF. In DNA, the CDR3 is TGCAGTGCTAGAGATATTAGCCAGGGTCGAGGGGAGCAGTACTTC.